These 5 T cell receptor beta chains were all obtained from the same sample, sequenced in a study of T cells in women clearing cervical HPV infection. The repertoire was sequenced with immunoSEQ multiplex PCR; TCRdb's copy has only in-frame clones and lacks some. Its table records more than 20,000 clones. The sample was blood buffy coat. The receptor set was obtained from a woman between 18 and 69 years old with a cervical HPV16 infection that either progressed to CIN3+ or cleared (not recorded which).

Comments on this clone: Read data end 3 residues before the CDR3 end; the end is taken from the germline J gene. The J gene is TRBJ1-2, the V gene TRBV23-1; 7 nucleotides align to TRBD1. TRBV23-1 is an ORF, with its function uncertain. CDR3 length: 13 residues. The part of the CDR3 DNA that was read is TGCGCCAGCAGTCAATCTCAGGGGGGCGAC. It encodes CASSQSQGGD. The whole CDR3 protein is CASSQSQGGDYTF.

About this clone: The read ends 3 residues before the CDR3 terminus; that terminus is restored from the germline J gene. The V and J genes are TRBV20-1 and TRBJ1-5, with D possibly matching TRBD1 (5 bases). This CDR3 is built from 17 residues. Germline lookup yields CDR1 DFQATT and CDR2 SNEGSKA (reference sequence). Trimming stripped 0 bases from V and 7 bases from J, with 22 bases between. The sequenced part of the CDR3 DNA is TGCAGTGCTAGAGATTCGCGGGGCGCTGGGGTAGGGCAGCCC. Protein sequence: CSARDSRGAGVGQP. The entire CDR3 sequence reads CSARDSRGAGVGQPQHF.

Of note for this clone: The read comes to an end 3 residues before the CDR3 does, leaving the germline J gene to fill in the end. This rearrangement joins TRBV10-3 to TRBJ1-1, with D possibly matching TRBD1 (5 bases). The V gene's germline CDR1 is ENHRY and CDR2 SYGVKD. Trimming cost V 7 bases and J 2 bases, with 11 bases left between them. This CDR3 contains 13 residues. The CDR3 sequence is CAIIGQPNTEAFF. CDR3 DNA (partial): TGTGCCATCATCGGACAACCCAACACTGAA.

With regard to this clone: The sequence runs out 3 residues before the end of the CDR3; the remainder is reconstructed from the germline J gene. V usage is TRBV6-1 and J usage is TRBJ1-5; D unclear. The V end was cut by 1 base, the J end by 5 bases, with 9 bases between. The CDR3 totals 14 residues. Germline V gene lookup returns CDR1 MNHNS and CDR2 SASEGT. The CDR3 here is CASSEGGLDQPQHF. The CDR3 bases that were read are TGTGCCAGCAGTGAAGGAGGGCTCGATCAGCCC.

On this clone: The read is 3 residues too short to cover the CDR3 end, so that end is filled in from the germline J gene. V gene TRBV20-1 combines with J gene TRBJ2-2, with TRBD1 identical over 9 bases. The CDR3 sequence is 15 residues long. J was trimmed by 0 bases and V by 3 bases; bases with no gene match: 2. Per the germline V gene, CDR1 is DFQATT and CDR2 is SNEGSKA (reference sequence). Incomplete CDR3 DNA: TGCAGTGCTAGTAGACAGGGGGCGAACACCGGGGAG. Protein product: CSASRQGANTGE. The CDR3, in full, reads CSASRQGANTGELFF.